This TCR beta chain was sequenced for a study of OX40 agonist ivuxolimab in advanced cancers. Notes on the study in general: Averaging showed that CD8+ T cells had more expanded clones than CD4+ did.

The assay was immunoSEQ multiplex PCR, and TCRdb's table has in-frame clones only and misses some. The table shows approximately 29,000 clones, with roughly three quarters occurring only once. Germline V lookup: CDR1 MNHNS, CDR2 SASEGT. V lost 1 base to trimming and J lost 3 bases, with 0 bases between them. CDR3 length: 11 amino acids. For this clone: No antigen is known for it.

If patients had autoimmune disease history or systemic immunosuppression, they were excluded. At baseline, cycle 4 day 1, and cycle 7 day 1, blood was sampled. This clonotype originated in an adult with an advanced solid tumor such as melanoma, head and neck, liver or kidney cancer. This rearrangement joins TRBV6-1 to TRBJ1-2; D not resolved. The material was CD4+ or CD8+ T cells sorted from blood, obtained in a trial of the OX40 agonist ivuxolimab. CDR3 DNA sequence: TGTGCCAGCAGTGAAGACTATGGCTACACCTTC. It specifies CASSEDYGYTF.